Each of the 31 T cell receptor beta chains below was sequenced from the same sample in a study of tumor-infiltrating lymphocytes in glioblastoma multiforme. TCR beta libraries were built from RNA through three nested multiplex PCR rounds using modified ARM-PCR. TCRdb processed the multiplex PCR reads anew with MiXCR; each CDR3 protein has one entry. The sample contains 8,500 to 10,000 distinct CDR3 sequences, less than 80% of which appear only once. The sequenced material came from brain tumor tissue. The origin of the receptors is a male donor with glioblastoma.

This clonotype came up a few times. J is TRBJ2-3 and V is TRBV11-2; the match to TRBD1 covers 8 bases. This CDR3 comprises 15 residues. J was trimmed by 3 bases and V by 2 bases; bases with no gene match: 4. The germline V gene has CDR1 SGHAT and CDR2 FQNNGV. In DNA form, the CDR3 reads TGTGCCAGCAGCTTACAGGGGGCGTGGACAGATACGCAGTATTTT. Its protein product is CASSLQGAWTDTQYF.

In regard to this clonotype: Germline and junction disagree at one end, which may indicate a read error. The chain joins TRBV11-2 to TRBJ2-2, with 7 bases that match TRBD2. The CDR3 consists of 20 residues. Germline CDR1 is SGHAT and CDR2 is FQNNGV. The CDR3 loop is CAITSSFGQGLAVNTGELCF. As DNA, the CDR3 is TGTGCCATCACCTCCTCATTCGGCCAAGGGCTAGCGGTAAACACCGGGGAGCTGTGTTTT.

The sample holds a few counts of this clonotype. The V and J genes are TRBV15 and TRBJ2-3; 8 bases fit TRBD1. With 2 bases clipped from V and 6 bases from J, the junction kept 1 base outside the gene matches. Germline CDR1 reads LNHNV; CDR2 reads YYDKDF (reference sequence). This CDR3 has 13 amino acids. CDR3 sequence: CATSRHRGDTQYF. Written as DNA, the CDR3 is TGTGCCACCAGCAGACACAGGGGGGATACGCAGTATTTT.

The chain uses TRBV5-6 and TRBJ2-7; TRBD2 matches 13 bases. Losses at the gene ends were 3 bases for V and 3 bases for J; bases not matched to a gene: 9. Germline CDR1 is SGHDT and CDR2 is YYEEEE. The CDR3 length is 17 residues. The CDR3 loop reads CASSYGLAGVAYYEQYF. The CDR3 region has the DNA TGTGCCAGCAGCTATGGACTAGCGGGAGTAGCATACTACGAGCAGTACTTC.

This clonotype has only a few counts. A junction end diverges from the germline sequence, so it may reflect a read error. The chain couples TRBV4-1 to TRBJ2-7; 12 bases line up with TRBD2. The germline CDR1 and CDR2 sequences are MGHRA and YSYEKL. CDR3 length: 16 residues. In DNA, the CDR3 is TGTGCCAGCAGCCTCGGTGGAACTAGCGGGAGGTACGAGCAGTACTTC. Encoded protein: CASSLGGTSGRYEQYF.

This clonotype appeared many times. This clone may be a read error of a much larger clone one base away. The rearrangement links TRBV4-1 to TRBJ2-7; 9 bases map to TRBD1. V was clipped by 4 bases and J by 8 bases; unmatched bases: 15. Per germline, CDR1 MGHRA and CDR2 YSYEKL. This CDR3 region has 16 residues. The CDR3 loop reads CASSRLPGQGIYKQYF. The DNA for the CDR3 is TGCGCCAGCAGCCGATTGCCGGGACAGGGAATATACAAGCAGTACTTC.

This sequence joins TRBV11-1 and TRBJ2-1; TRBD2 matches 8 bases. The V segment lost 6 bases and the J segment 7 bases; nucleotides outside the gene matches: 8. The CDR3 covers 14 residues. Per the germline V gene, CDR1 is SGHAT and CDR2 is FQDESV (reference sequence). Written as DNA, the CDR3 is TGTGCCAGCAGAGCTCAGACTAGCGCGAATGAGCAGTTCTTC. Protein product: CASRAQTSANEQFF. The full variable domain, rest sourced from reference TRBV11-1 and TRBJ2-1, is EAEVAQSPRYKITEKSQAVAFWCDPISGHATLYWYRQILGQGPELLVQFQDESVVDDSQLPKDRFSAERLKGVDSTLKIQPAELGDSAMYLCASRAQTSANEQFFGPGTRLTVL.

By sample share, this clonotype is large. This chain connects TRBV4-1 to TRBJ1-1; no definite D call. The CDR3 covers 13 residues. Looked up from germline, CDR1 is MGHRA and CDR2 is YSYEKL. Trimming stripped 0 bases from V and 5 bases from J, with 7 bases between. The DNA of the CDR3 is TGCGCCAGCAGCCAAGAGATTTCGACTGAAGCTTTCTTT. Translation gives CASSQEISTEAFF.

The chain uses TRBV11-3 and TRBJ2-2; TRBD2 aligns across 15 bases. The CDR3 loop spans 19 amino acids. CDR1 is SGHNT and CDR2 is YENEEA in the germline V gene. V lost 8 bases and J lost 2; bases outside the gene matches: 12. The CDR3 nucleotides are TGTGCCAGCGGGACTCCGGGACTAGCGGGGGGCTCAAACACCGGGGAGCTGTTTTTT. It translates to CASGTPGLAGGSNTGELFF.

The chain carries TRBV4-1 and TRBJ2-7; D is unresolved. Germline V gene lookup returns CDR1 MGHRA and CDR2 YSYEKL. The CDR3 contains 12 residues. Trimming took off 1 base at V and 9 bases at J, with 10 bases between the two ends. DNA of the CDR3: TGCGCCAGCAGCCAAGGTCAGGACGGGCAGTACTTC. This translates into CASSQGQDGQYF.

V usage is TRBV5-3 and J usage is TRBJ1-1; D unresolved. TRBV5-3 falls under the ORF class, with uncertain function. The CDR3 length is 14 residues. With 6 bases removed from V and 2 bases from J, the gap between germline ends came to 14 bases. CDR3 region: CARNSPPENTEAFF. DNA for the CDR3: TGTGCCAGAAACTCCCCCCCTGAAAACACTGAAGCTTTCTTT.

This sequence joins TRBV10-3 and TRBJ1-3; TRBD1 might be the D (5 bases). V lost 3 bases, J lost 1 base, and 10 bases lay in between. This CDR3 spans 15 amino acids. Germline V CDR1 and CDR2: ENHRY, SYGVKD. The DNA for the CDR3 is TGTGCCATCAGTGACCAACAGGCTTCTGGAAACACCATATATTTT. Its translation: CAISDQQASGNTIYF.

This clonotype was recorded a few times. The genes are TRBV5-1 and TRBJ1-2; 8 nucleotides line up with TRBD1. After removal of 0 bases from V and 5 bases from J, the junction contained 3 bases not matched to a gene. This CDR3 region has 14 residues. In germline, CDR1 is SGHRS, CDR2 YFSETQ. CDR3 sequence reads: CASSLGQGTYGYTF. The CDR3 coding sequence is TGCGCCAGCAGCTTGGGACAGGGGACGTATGGCTACACCTTC.

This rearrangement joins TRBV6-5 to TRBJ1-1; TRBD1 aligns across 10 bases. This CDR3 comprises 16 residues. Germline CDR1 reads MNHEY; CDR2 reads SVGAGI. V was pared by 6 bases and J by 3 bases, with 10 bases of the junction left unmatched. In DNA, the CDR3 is TGTGCCAGCAGCCTAATCGGGACAGGGGAGGACACTGAAGCTTTCTTT. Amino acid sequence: CASSLIGTGEDTEAFF.

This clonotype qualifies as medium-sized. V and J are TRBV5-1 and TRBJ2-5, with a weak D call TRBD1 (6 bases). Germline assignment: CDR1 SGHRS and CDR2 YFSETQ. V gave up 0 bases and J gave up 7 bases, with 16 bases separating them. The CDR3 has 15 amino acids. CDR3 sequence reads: CASSLVGRQVVTQYF. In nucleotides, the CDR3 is TGCGCCAGCAGCTTGGTGGGACGACAGGTCGTGACCCAGTACTTC.

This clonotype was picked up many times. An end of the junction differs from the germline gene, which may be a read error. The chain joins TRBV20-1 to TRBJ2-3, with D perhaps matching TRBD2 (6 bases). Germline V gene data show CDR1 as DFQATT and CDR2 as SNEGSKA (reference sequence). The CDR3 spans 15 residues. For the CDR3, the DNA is TGCGGTGCTAGACGGGACTCCACGCCCACAGATACGCAGTATTTT. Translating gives CGARRDSTPTDTQYF.

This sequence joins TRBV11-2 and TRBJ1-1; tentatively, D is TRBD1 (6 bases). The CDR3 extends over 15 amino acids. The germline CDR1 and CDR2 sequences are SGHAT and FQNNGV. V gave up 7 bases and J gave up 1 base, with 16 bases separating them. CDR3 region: CASTRMRGQNTEAFF. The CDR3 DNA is TGTGCCAGCACGAGGATGAGGGGACAGAACACTGAAGCTTTCTTT.

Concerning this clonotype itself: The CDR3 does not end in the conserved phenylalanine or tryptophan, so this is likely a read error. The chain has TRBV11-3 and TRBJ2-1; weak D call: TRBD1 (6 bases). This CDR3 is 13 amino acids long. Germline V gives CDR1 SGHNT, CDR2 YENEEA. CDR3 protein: CASSSRGKGEQFL. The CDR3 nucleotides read TGCGCCAGCAGCTCGAGGGGGAAGGGTGAGCAGTTCCTC.

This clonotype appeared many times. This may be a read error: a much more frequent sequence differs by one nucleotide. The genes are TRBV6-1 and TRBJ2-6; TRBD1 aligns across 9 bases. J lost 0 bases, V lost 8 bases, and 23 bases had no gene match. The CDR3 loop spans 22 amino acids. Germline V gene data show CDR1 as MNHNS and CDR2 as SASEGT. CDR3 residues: CASGVPTSTGTGSYSGANVLTF. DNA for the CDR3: TGTGCCAGCGGTGTCCCCACAAGTACCGGGACAGGGAGTTACTCTGGGGCCAACGTCCTGACTTTC.

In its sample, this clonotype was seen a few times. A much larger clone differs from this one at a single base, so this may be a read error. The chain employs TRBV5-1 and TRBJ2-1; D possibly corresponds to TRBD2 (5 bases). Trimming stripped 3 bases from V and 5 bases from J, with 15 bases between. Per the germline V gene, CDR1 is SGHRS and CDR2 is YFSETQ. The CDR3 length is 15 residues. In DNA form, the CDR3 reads TGCGCCAGCAGCTCGGTAGAATCGGGAAACAATGAGCAGTTCTTC. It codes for CASSSVESGNNEQFF.

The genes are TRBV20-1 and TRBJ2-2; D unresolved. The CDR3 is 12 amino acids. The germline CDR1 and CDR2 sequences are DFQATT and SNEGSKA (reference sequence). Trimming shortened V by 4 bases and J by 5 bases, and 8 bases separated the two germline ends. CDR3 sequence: CSAKADTGELFF. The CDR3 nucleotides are TGCAGTGCTAAGGCAGATACCGGGGAGCTGTTTTTT.

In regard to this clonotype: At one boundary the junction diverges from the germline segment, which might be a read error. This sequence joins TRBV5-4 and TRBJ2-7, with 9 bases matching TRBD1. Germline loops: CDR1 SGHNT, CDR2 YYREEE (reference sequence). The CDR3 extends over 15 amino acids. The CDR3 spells CASSWGQGVPYEQCF. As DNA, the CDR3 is TGTGCCAGCAGCTGGGGACAGGGAGTCCCCTACGAGCAGTGCTTC.

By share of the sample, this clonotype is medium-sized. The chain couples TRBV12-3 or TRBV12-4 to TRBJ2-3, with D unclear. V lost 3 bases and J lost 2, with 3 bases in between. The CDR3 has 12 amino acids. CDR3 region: CASSLATDTQYF. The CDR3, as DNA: TGTGCCAGCAGTTTGGCCACAGATACGCAGTATTTT.

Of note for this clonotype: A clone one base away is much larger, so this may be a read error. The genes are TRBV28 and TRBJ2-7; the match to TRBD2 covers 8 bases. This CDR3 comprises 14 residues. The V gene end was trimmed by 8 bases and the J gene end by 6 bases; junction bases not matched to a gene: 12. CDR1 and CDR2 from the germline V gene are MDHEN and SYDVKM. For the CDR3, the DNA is TGTGCCAGCGGCCTGGGACTAGAAAACAGCGAGCAGTACTTC. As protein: CASGLGLENSEQYF.

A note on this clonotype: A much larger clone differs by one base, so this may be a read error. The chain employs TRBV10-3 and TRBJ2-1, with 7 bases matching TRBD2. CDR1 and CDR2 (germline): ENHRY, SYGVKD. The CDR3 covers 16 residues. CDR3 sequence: CTISEWDYMSYNEQFF. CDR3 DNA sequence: TGTACCATCAGTGAGTGGGACTACATGTCCTACAATGAGCAGTTCTTC.

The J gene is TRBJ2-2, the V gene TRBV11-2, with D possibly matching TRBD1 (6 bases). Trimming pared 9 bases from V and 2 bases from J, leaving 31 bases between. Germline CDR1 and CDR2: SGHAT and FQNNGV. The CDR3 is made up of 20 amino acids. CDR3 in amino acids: CASTPSFGQGLTVNTGELFF. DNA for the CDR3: TGTGCCAGTACCCCCTCATTCGGCCAGGGGCTAACGGTAAACACCGGGGAGCTGTTTTTT.

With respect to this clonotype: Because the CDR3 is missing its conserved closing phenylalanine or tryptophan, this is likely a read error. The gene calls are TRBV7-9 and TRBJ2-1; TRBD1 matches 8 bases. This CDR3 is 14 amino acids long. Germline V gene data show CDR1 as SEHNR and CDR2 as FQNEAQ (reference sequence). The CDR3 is CASGFGTGTGEQFS. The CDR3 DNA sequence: TGTGCCAGCGGCTTTGGGACAGGAACGGGTGAGCAGTTCTCC.

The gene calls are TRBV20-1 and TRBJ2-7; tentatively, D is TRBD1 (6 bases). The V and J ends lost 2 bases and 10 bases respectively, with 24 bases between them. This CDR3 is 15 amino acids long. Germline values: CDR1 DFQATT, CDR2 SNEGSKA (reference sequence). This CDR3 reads CSARWEGSRGGDQYF. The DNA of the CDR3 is TGCAGTGCTAGATGGGAAGGGTCTAGAGGGGGTGATCAGTACTTC.

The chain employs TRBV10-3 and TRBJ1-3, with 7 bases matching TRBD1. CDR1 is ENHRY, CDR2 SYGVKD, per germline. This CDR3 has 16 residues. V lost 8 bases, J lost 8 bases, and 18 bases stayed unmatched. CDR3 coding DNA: TGTGCCATCGGACGGGAGGGACAGTTGTCCGGAGACACCATATATTTT. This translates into CAIGREGQLSGDTIYF.

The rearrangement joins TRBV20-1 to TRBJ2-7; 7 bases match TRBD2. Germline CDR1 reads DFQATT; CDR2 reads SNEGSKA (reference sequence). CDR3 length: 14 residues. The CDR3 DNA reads TGCGATGCTAGAAACCTAGCGGATAAGTGGGAGCAGTACTTC. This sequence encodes CDARNLADKWEQYF.

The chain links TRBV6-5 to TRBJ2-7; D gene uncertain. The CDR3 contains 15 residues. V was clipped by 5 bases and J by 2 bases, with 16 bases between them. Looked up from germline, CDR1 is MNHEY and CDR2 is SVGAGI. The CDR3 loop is CASSQQRSSAYEQYF. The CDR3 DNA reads TGTGCCAGCAGTCAACAGCGCAGTTCAGCCTACGAGCAGTACTTC.